This TCR beta chain was recovered during a study of T-cell reconstitution after alpha-beta-depleted transplantation in children. On this clonotype itself: Its antigen remains unidentified.

The study's findings and limits: The main origin of T-cell counts and diversity one year after transplant was newly produced T cells.

The TCRbeta library was prepared with unique molecular identifiers. TCRdb analysed the PCR reads with MiXCR anew, one entry per CDR3 protein. The table records approximately 1,000,000 distinct CDR3 sequences, 25% to 30% of them present only once. The V gene's germline CDR1 is SQVTM and CDR2 ANQGSEA. Trimming left V 5 bases short and J 5 bases short, with 13 bases between. This CDR3 spans 12 amino acids. The chain uses TRBV29-1 and TRBJ2-7, with a weak D call TRBD1 (6 bases). The clonotype originates from a boy under two years old who had a stem cell transplant for SCID, so the T cells may come from the graft donor. Sequenced material: PBMCs, mostly from graft donor cells, taken 360 days after TCRalphabeta/CD19-depleted stem cell transplant. The CDR3, as DNA: TGCAGCGTTCGGAGGACAGACCACGAGCAGTACTTC. It yields the protein CSVRRTDHEQYF.